This T cell receptor (beta chain) comes out of a study of response to subunit inactivated influenza vaccine. Study-wide results and caveats: The authors put forward the suggestion that each seasonal influenza vaccination may bring in only a limited number of new T cells.

One entry per CDR3 protein results from TCRdb running MiXCR on the RT-PCR reads. The table lists about 520,000 distinct CDR3 sequences, 7.2% of them singletons, with approximately 14% in the top ten. Between the trimmed V and J ends, which lost 6 bases and 0 bases, there was a span of 9 bases. CDR3 length equals 14 residues. Germline CDR1 reads SGHTA; CDR2 reads FQGNSA. As regards this clonotype: The antigen is not known.

The material sequenced was PBMCs from blood, taken around 25 months after vaccination. This receptor was obtained from a man between 50 and 69 years old who received an inactivated influenza vaccine. V usage is TRBV7-2 and J usage is TRBJ2-1, with no clear D. CDR3 amino acids: CASRGGFSYNEQFF. The CDR3 bases are TGTGCCAGCAGGGGCGGATTCTCCTACAATGAGCAGTTCTTC.